Shown below are 25 T cell receptor beta chains from a single sample sequenced in a study of blood T cells in healthy people across ages. For the second PCR, which ran for 7 to 11 cycles, a sample-barcoded 5' primer and a J-beta primer mix were used. Each CDR3 protein is one row after TCRdb ran MiXCR on the 5' RACE reads. The data hold 1.5 million to 2 million distinct CDR3 sequences, with roughly 30% observed a single time. The sequenced sample consisted of blood. Every receptor here comes from a woman in her twenties or thirties in good health.

There are a few counts of this clonotype. The chain combines TRBV5-1 with TRBJ2-3; D unclear. In germline, CDR1 is SGHRS, CDR2 YFSETQ. The CDR3 runs 14 residues. Trimming took off 0 bases at V and 5 bases at J, with 10 bases between the two ends. The CDR3 spells CASSLEAIEDTQYF. CDR3 bases: TGCGCCAGCAGCTTGGAGGCGATAGAAGATACGCAGTATTTT.

This clonotype was counted between two and nine times. J is TRBJ2-7 and V is TRBV29-1, with D perhaps assigned TRBD1 or TRBD2 (5 bases each). The V and J ends lost 7 bases and 0 bases respectively, with 16 bases between them. This CDR3 has 14 amino acids. Germline V lookup: CDR1 SQVTM, CDR2 ANQGSEA. The chain's CDR3 is CSASKRGSSYEQYF. As DNA, the CDR3 is TGCAGCGCCTCCAAGAGGGGTAGCTCCTACGAGCAGTACTTC.

CDR3 nucleotides: TGTGCCAGCAGTTACTCGGACAGGGTCGCTGGCTACACCTTC. Translation gives CASSYSDRVAGYTF. The chain links TRBV6-2 or TRBV6-3 to TRBJ1-2; 8 bases fit TRBD1. Germline lookup yields CDR1 MNHEY and CDR2 SVGEGT. The V gene end was trimmed by 0 bases and the J gene end by 7 bases; junction bases not matched to a gene: 4. The CDR3 length is 14 residues.

The V gene is TRBV6-5, the J gene TRBJ2-1; the D call may be TRBD1 or TRBD2 (5 bases each). CDR3 length: 18 residues. Trimming stripped 1 base from V and 8 bases from J, with 24 bases between. CDR1 MNHEY and CDR2 SVGAGI come from the germline V gene. The CDR3 nucleotides are TGTGCCAGCAGTTACTTATCGGGAAAGGGACCCCGACCACATGAGCAGTTCTTC. Protein sequence: CASSYLSGKGPRPHEQFF.

This clonotype has just a few counts. The chain is built from TRBV7-2 and TRBJ2-1, with unresolved D. From germline, CDR1 is SGHTA and CDR2 FQGNSA. V gave up 1 base and J gave up 4 bases, with 11 bases separating them. The length of the CDR3 is 15 residues. CDR3 amino acids: CASSLGWQSYNEQFF. CDR3 nucleotide sequence: TGTGCCAGCAGCTTAGGTTGGCAGTCGTACAATGAGCAGTTCTTC.

This clonotype was seen more than once but under ten times. The chain links TRBV5-1 to TRBJ1-5; perhaps TRBD1 as D (5 bases). The germline V and J ends were trimmed by 2 bases and 3 bases, with 12 bases remaining between them. Germline V gene lookup returns CDR1 SGHRS and CDR2 YFSETQ. The CDR3 covers 15 residues. CDR3 protein: CASSFGEGLNQPQHF. Written as DNA, the CDR3 is TGCGCCAGCAGCTTCGGTGAGGGACTCAATCAGCCCCAGCATTTT. Together with reference TRBV5-1 and TRBJ1-5, the CDR3 gives the full variable domain: KAGVTQTPRYLIKTRGQQVTLSCSPISGHRSVSWYQQTPGQGLQFLFEYFSETQRNKGNFPGRFSGRQFSNSRSEMNVSTLELGDSALYLCASSFGEGLNQPQHFGDGTRLSIL.

With regard to this clonotype: Its ends do not fully match the called genes, so a read error is possible. V usage is TRBV5-1 and J usage is TRBJ2-1, with D perhaps matching TRBD1 (6 bases). The germline CDR1 and CDR2 sequences are SGHRS and YFSETQ. The CDR3 runs to 15 residues. The CDR3 loop is CASSPDRSSCNEQFF. The CDR3 region has the DNA TGCGCCAGCAGCCCAGACAGGAGCTCCTGCAATGAGCAGTTCTTC.

The chain carries TRBV5-1 and TRBJ2-3; TRBD2 aligns across 10 bases. V was pared by 4 bases and J by 2 bases, with 7 bases of the junction left unmatched. This CDR3 is 16 amino acids long. From germline, CDR1 is SGHRS and CDR2 YFSETQ. The CDR3 spells CASSTSSGGSTDTQYF. CDR3 DNA sequence: TGCGCCAGCAGCACCTCTAGCGGGGGCTCCACAGATACGCAGTATTTT.

The rearrangement joins TRBV9 to TRBJ1-1; no clear D gene. Germline assignment: CDR1 SGDLS and CDR2 YYNGEE. The germline V and J ends were trimmed by 6 bases and 0 bases, with 12 bases remaining between them. CDR3 length: 14 amino acids. The CDR3 DNA follows: TGTGCCAGCAATCGTATAGGGATGAACACTGAAGCTTTCTTT. Amino acid sequence: CASNRIGMNTEAFF.

The chain uses TRBV3-1 and TRBJ2-7; TRBD2 matches 7 bases. Germline assignment: CDR1 LGHDT and CDR2 YNNKEL (reference sequence). Trimming cost V 0 bases and J 1 base; bases outside gene matches: 12. The CDR3 is 18 residues long. The CDR3: CASSQDEGSASGSYEQYF. The CDR3 bases are TGTGCCAGCAGCCAAGATGAGGGTTCGGCTAGCGGATCCTACGAGCAGTACTTC.

As to this clonotype: This may stem from a read error, because a much larger clone lies one nucleotide away. The rearrangement links TRBV21-1 to TRBJ2-7. TRBV21-1 is assigned pseudogene status. The CDR3 runs 11 residues. The CDR3 loop is CASRGPYEQYV. DNA for the CDR3: TGTGCCAGCCGGGGTCCCTACGAGCAGTACGTC.

There are many counts of this clonotype. The V gene is TRBV7-2, the J gene TRBJ2-1; either TRBD1 or TRBD2 may fit D (6 bases each). Germline V gene lookup returns CDR1 SGHTA and CDR2 FQGNSA. The CDR3 spans 16 residues. The germline V and J ends were trimmed by 4 bases and 4 bases, with 17 bases remaining between them. The CDR3 is CASSSYTGRFYNEQFF. DNA of the CDR3: TGTGCCAGCAGCTCGTATACAGGGAGGTTTTACAATGAGCAGTTCTTC.

This clonotype was detected many times. This chain connects TRBV7-2 to TRBJ2-7; D may be TRBD2 (7 bases). From germline, CDR1 is SGHTA and CDR2 FQGNSA. The germline V and J ends were trimmed by 8 bases and 3 bases, with 14 bases remaining between them. This CDR3 is built from 13 residues. In DNA, the CDR3 is TGTGCCAGCGAGGGAGGGGGGCGCTACGAGCAGTACTTC. Its protein product is CASEGGGRYEQYF.

This clonotype was observed many times. The chain is built from TRBV29-1 and TRBJ1-2; no definite D call. Germline V gene sequence: CDR1 SQVTM, CDR2 ANQGSEA. The V end was cut by 2 bases, the J end by 8 bases, with 9 bases between. This CDR3 has 11 amino acids. The CDR3 DNA is TGCAGCGTTGAATTGGGCGGGGGCTACACCTTC. This codes for CSVELGGGYTF.

This clonotype appeared many times. V gene TRBV25-1 combines with J gene TRBJ1-5; D is undetermined. This CDR3 is built from 13 residues. CDR1 MGHDK and CDR2 SYGVNS come from the germline V gene. V dropped 0 bases and J dropped 12 bases, with 12 bases sitting between them. The CDR3 region has the DNA TGTGCCAGCAGTGAATATGGTACACTGGTCCAGCATTTT. Residues: CASSEYGTLVQHF.

This clonotype has only a few counts. The genes are TRBV10-1 and TRBJ2-6, with D unresolved. V was pared by 3 bases and J by 1 base, with 13 bases between. Germline V gives CDR1 WNHNN, CDR2 SYGVQD (reference sequence). This CDR3 is 17 amino acids long. The CDR3 is CASSEYKMGSGANVLTF. The CDR3, as DNA: TGCGCCAGCAGTGAATACAAGATGGGATCTGGGGCCAACGTCCTGACTTTC.

This clonotype was detected many times. DNA for the CDR3: TGTGCCAGCAGCCTATCCTCGGACAGGGTCTCCTACGAGCAGTACTTC. It specifies CASSLSSDRVSYEQYF. V usage is TRBV3-1 and J usage is TRBJ2-7; 8 bases match TRBD1. J gave up 0 bases and V 4 bases, and 8 bases lay outside the gene matches. Germline V gene sequence: CDR1 LGHDT, CDR2 YNNKEL (reference sequence). CDR3 length: 16 residues.

The chain uses TRBV7-4 and TRBJ1-5; no reliable D call. Germline values: CDR1 SGHVT, CDR2 SQSDAQ. V was cut by 2 bases and J by 5 bases, with 25 bases left in between. This CDR3 has 19 amino acids. The CDR3 is CASSLIFEVICWVYQPQHF. CDR3 bases: TGTGCCAGCAGCTTAATATTCGAGGTAATCTGCTGGGTTTATCAGCCCCAGCATTTT.

This clonotype was counted a few times. One end of the junction is discordant with germline, which a read error may explain. This chain links TRBV20-1 with TRBJ1-2; 7 nucleotides line up with TRBD1. Germline lookup yields CDR1 DFQATT and CDR2 SNEGSKA (reference sequence). CDR3 length equals 14 residues. The DNA for the CDR3 is TGCAGTGCTACCACCGGGACAGCGAATTATGGCTGCACCTTC. It is translated as CSATTGTANYGCTF.

This clonotype was recorded once. This may be a read error: a much more frequent sequence differs by one nucleotide. This chain uses TRBV5-1 with TRBJ2-1; D remains ambiguous. This CDR3 region has 13 residues. CDR1 is SGHRS and CDR2 is YFSETQ in the germline V gene. CDR3 coding DNA: TGCGACAGCAGCTTGCAGGATAGGAATGAGCAGTTCTTC. This translates into CDSSLQDRNEQFF.

This clonotype was picked up a small number of times. Relative to the germline gene, one junction end is altered; a read error may explain this. The V and J genes are TRBV27 and TRBJ1-6; D is unclear. This CDR3 has 16 residues. Germline assignment: CDR1 MNHEY and CDR2 SMNVEV (reference sequence). CDR3 nucleotide sequence: TGTGCCAGCCGTTTTATATGGGCGGCGTCGGATTCACCCCTCCACTTT. Amino acid sequence: CASRFIWAASDSPLHF.

This clonotype has a count of ten or more. This rearrangement joins TRBV20-1 to TRBJ2-1; D gene ambiguous. The CDR3 loop spans 14 amino acids. V was trimmed by 5 bases and J by 6 bases, leaving 17 bases between them. CDR1 and CDR2 from the germline V gene are DFQATT and SNEGSKA (reference sequence). The CDR3 is CSARSDVNPNEQFF. CDR3 sequence (DNA): TGCAGTGCTCGTTCCGACGTAAACCCCAATGAGCAGTTCTTC.

The sample holds many counts of this clonotype. The V and J genes are TRBV15 and TRBJ2-6, with 7 bases lining up with TRBD2. Unmatched junction bases numbered 2, after V lost 0 bases and J lost 6 bases. The length of the CDR3 is 15 residues. The germline CDR1 and CDR2 sequences are LNHNV and YYDKDF (reference sequence). The CDR3 sequence: CATSRDGGVANVLTF. The DNA of the CDR3 is TGTGCCACCAGCAGAGATGGGGGGGTGGCCAACGTCCTGACTTTC.

The genes are TRBV19 and TRBJ2-1; 8 bases are shared with TRBD2. Trimming cost V 4 bases and J 4 bases; bases outside gene matches: 6. The CDR3 consists of 15 residues. Looked up from germline, CDR1 is LNHDA and CDR2 is SQIVND (reference sequence). CDR3 loop: CASSTLAGPYNEQFF. CDR3 DNA: TGTGCCAGTAGTACCCTAGCGGGTCCGTACAATGAGCAGTTCTTC. Combining the CDR3 with reference TRBV19 and TRBJ2-1 gives the whole variable domain DGGITQSPKYLFRKEGQNVTLSCEQNLNHDAMYWYRQDPGQGLRLIYYSQIVNDFQKGDIAEGYSVSREKKESFPLTVTSAQKNPTAFYLCASSTLAGPYNEQFFGPGTRLTVL.

The CDR3 nucleotides are TGTGCCAGCAGCTCGGTCGGGACTAGCGGGGGGTACAATGAGCAGTACTTC. Amino acids: CASSSVGTSGGYNEQYF. This chain connects TRBV7-2 to TRBJ2-5; 15 bases are shared with TRBD2. V was pared by 4 bases and J by 11 bases, with 14 bases of the junction left unmatched. CDR1 SGHTA and CDR2 FQGNSA come from the germline V gene. The CDR3 totals 17 residues.